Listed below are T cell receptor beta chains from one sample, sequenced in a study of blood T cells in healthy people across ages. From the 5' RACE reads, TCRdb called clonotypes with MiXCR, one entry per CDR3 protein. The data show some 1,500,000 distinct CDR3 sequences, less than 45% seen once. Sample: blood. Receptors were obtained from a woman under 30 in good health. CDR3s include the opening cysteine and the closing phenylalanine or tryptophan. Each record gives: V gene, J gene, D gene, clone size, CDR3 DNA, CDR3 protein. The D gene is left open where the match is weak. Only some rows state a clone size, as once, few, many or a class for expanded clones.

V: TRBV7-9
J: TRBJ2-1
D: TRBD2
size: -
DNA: TGTGCCAGCAGCTTAGCCTTTAGCGGGGAATACAATGAGCAGCTCTTC
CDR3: CASSLAFSGEYNEQLF

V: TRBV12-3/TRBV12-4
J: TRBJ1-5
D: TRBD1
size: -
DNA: TGTGCCAGCAGTCGCAGGACAGGGGATAGCAATCAGCCCCAGCATTTT
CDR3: CASSRRTGDSNQPQHF

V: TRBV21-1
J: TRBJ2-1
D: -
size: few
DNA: TGTGCCAGCAGCACATACCCTGAGAATGAGCAGTTCTTC
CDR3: CASSTYPENEQFF

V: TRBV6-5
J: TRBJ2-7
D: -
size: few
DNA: TGTGCCAGCAGCCGTGACCCCTTCTACGAGCAGTACTTC
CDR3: CASSRDPFYEQYF

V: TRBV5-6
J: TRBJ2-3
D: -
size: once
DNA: TGTGCCAGCAGCTTAAACGAAAATACGCAGTATTTT
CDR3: CASSLNENTQYF

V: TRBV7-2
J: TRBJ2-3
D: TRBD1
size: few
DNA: TGTGCCAGCAGCCCGGGACAGGGGGCCCCCTCCATAGCAGATACGCAGTATTTT
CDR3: CASSPGQGAPSIADTQYF

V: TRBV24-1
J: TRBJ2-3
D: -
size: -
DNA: TGTGCCACCAGTGATGGGACACGGGATACGCAGTATTTT
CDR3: CATSDGTRDTQYF

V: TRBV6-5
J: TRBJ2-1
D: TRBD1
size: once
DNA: TGTGCCAGCAGTGACCCCAGGGGGAGTGAGCAGTTCTTC
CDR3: CASSDPRGSEQFF

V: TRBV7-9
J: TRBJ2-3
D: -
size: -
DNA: TGTGCCAGCAGCCCGAGGCAGGGGGGCCATTCGACGCAGTATTTT
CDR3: CASSPRQGGHSTQYF

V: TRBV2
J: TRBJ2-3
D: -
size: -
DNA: TGTGCCAGCAGTGGTTCCAACTACCGGGATACGCAGTATTTT
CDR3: CASSGSNYRDTQYF

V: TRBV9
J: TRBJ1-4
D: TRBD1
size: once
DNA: TGTGCCAGCAGCACCACCGGACAGGGCCCTAATGAAAAACTGTTTTTT
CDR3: CASSTTGQGPNEKLFF

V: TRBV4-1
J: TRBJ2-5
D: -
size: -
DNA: TGCGCCAGCAGCCAAGAGAGTACAGGCTACAATGAGCAGTACTTC
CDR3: CASSQESTGYNEQYF

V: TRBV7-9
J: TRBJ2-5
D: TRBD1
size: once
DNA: TGTGCCAGCAGCTTAGGGGAGACAGGGCCAGTCCAAGAGACCCAGTACTTC
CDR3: CASSLGETGPVQETQYF

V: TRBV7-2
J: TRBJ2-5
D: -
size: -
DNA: TGTGCCAGCAGCTCAGATTTAGCGACTAGAACCGAGACCCAGTACTTC
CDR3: CASSSDLATRTETQYF

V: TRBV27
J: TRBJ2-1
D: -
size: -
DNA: TGTGCCAGCAGTTTCCTCCTCCGGGGCTCCAATGAGCAGTTCTTC
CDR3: CASSFLLRGSNEQFF

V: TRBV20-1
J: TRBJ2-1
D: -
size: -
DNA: TGCAGTGCAGTCAGGCTAACCTCAGACAATGAGCAGTTCTTC
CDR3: CSAVRLTSDNEQFF

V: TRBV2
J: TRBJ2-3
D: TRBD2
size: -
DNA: TGTGCCAGTGGAATAGCGGGGGGGCGGACAGATACGCAGTATTTT
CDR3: CASGIAGGRTDTQYF

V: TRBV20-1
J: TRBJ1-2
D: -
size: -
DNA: TGCAGTGCTAGAACAGGGTCCCAGGGGTATGGCTACACCTTC
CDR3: CSARTGSQGYGYTF

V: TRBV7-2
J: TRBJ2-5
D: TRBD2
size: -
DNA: TGTGCCAGCAGCACCCAGACAGCGGGAGTGCAAGAGACCCAGTACTTC
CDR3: CASSTQTAGVQETQYF

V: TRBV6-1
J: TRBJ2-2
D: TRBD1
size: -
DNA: TGTGCCAGGGGGACAGCAAACACCGGGGAGCTGTTTTTT
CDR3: CARGTANTGELFF

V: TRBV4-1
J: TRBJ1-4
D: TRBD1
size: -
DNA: TGCGCCAGCAGCCAAGGGGGACAGGGAGGGGATGAAAAACTGTTTTTT
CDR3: CASSQGGQGGDEKLFF

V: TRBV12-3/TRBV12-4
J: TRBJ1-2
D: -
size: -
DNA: TGTGCCAGCAGTCCCGCCCAGACTTCCGGCTACACCTTC
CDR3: CASSPAQTSGYTF

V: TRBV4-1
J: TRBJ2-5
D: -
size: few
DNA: TGCGCCAGCAGCCAATCCCGAATCGGAGAGACCCAGTACTTC
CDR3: CASSQSRIGETQYF

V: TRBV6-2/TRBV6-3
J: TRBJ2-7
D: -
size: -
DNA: TGTGCCACCAGGACTCACAATGAGCAGTACTTC
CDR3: CATRTHNEQYF